Listed below are T cell receptor beta chains from one sample, sequenced in a study of T cells after yellow fever vaccination. TCRdb used MiXCR to reprocess the 5' RACE reads, holding one entry per CDR3 protein. The sample lists about 550,000 distinct CDR3 sequences, 15% to 20% seen once, with 13% to 15% in the top ten. The source was PBMCs, collected 15 days after the yellow fever booster vaccination. The receptors were sampled from a young man who received the YFV17D yellow fever vaccine. Each CDR3 is given with its conserved first and last residue. A D gene is named only where the DNA matches it firmly. Clone size appears in some rows only: once, few, many, or a class for an expanded clone.

TRBV4-3	TRBD2	TRBJ2-1	few	TGCGCCAGCAGCACTAGCGGGAGGGGGAATGAGCAGTTCTTC	CASSTSGRGNEQFF
TRBV28	.	TRBJ1-2	.	TGTGCCAGCAGCGTAAGTTCGGACTATGGCTACACCTTC	CASSVSSDYGYTF
TRBV7-2	.	TRBJ1-3	many	TGTGCCAGCAGCCCAAAGAGGGGCACATCTGGAAACACCATATATTTT	CASSPKRGTSGNTIYF
TRBV28	.	TRBJ2-3	few	TGTGCCAGCAATTCTCCGGATACGCAGTATTTT	CASNSPDTQYF
TRBV27	TRBD2	TRBJ2-1	.	TGTGCCAGCAGCTTGGGACTAGCAGACAACAATGAGCAGTTCTTC	CASSLGLADNNEQFF
TRBV14	.	TRBJ1-1	few	TGTGCCAGCAGCCGAGACGGACAGCTGAACACTGAAGCTTTCTTT	CASSRDGQLNTEAFF
TRBV20-1	TRBD1	TRBJ2-3	.	TGCAGTGCCGAACTTAGGACAGGGTCGAGGGATACGCAGTATTTT	CSAELRTGSRDTQYF
TRBV20-1	TRBD2	TRBJ2-1	few	TGCAGTGCCCCGGGGTTAGCGGGGCCAAATGAGCAGTTCTTC	CSAPGLAGPNEQFF
TRBV6-2/TRBV6-3	TRBD2	TRBJ2-1	few	TGTGCCAGCAGTTACAATCTAGCGGGAGTCGCCCATGAGCAGTTCTTC	CASSYNLAGVAHEQFF
TRBV6-2/TRBV6-3	.	TRBJ2-2	.	TGTGCCAGCAGCAATCATTTGAGCACCGGGGAGCTGTTTTTT	CASSNHLSTGELFF
TRBV5-1	TRBD2	TRBJ2-1	.	TGCGCCAGCAGCTTGGCCTTTACTAGCGGGTCTAATGAGCAGTTCTTC	CASSLAFTSGSNEQFF
TRBV5-1	.	TRBJ2-2	.	TGCGCCAGCAGCTTCGTCCCCGGGGAGCTGTTTTTT	CASSFVPGELFF
TRBV6-2/TRBV6-3	TRBD2	TRBJ2-7	.	TGTGCCAGCAGTTACTCGTCTAGCGGGAGTTGGGAGCAGTACTTC	CASSYSSSGSWEQYF
TRBV20-1	TRBD1	TRBJ2-3	few	TGCAGTGCTAGACCCCGGGACAGGTCCACAGATACGCAGTATTTT	CSARPRDRSTDTQYF
TRBV29-1	.	TRBJ2-3	few	TGCAGCGTTTGTCCGAAGGCAGATACGCAGTATTTT	CSVCPKADTQYF
TRBV15	.	TRBJ2-7	.	TGTGCCACCAGCAAAAGTACCGGGACGCATGGTCCCTACGAGCAGTACTTC	CATSKSTGTHGPYEQYF
TRBV20-1	.	TRBJ2-2	.	TGCAGTGCTAGACCTACTAGGGGGGAGCTGTTTTTT	CSARPTRGELFF
TRBV5-1	.	TRBJ2-2	few	TGCGCCAGCAGCTTGGCCGGGACCCCGGGGGCCGGGGAGCTGTTTTTT	CASSLAGTPGAGELFF
TRBV5-1	.	TRBJ2-5	few	TGCGCCAGCAGCTTGCGGAGTTTTGGCGTCAAGACCCAGTACTTC	CASSLRSFGVKTQYF
TRBV14	.	TRBJ2-4	.	TGTGCCAGCAGCCAAGATGAATACCGCCCCATTCAGTACTTC	CASSQDEYRPIQYF
TRBV7-8	TRBD2	TRBJ2-1	many	TGTGCCAGCAGCTCGCCAGCGGGAAGGGGCTACGATGAGCAGTTCTTC	CASSSPAGRGYDEQFF
TRBV28	.	TRBJ1-4	.	TGTGCCAGCAGTTTTGTGGAAAAACTGTTTTTT	CASSFVEKLFF
TRBV20-1	.	TRBJ2-1	.	TGCAGTGCTGGGGGTTCCGTCTCAGGCTCCTACAATGAGCAGTTCTTC	CSAGGSVSGSYNEQFF
TRBV7-8	.	TRBJ2-1	few	TGTGCCAGCAGCTTAGCGAGGACGGGTGAGCAGTTCTTC	CASSLARTGEQFF
TRBV7-2	TRBD2	TRBJ2-7	few	TGTGCCAGCAGCTCCCAGGGAGGGTACGAGCAGTACTTC	CASSSQGGYEQYF
TRBV12-3/TRBV12-4	.	TRBJ2-5	few	TGTGCCAGCAGTTTAACCTGGACACGAGAGACCCAGTACTTC	CASSLTWTRETQYF
TRBV12-3/TRBV12-4	.	TRBJ2-3	.	TGTGCCAGCAGTCTACACCTGACTAACGCAGGCGATGATACGCAGTATTTT	CASSLHLTNAGDDTQYF
TRBV20-1	.	TRBJ2-7	.	TGCAGTCCCCGTCGTGAATTAATCCTAGGCGAGCAGTACTTC	CSPRRELILGEQYF
TRBV12-3/TRBV12-4	.	TRBJ2-1	.	TGTGCCAGCAGTCCACGCGTGGGATATTCCTACAATGAGCAGTTCTTC	CASSPRVGYSYNEQFF
TRBV29-1	TRBD2	TRBJ2-1	.	TGCAGCGTTGTTCCCCCCCCAGGCCAGCGGGAGTACAATGAGCAGTTCTTC	CSVVPPPGQREYNEQFF
TRBV7-8	.	TRBJ2-5	few	TGTGCCAGCAGCTTCCAGCCCCAAGAGACCCAGTACTTC	CASSFQPQETQYF